This T cell receptor beta chain was retrieved from a study of identifying expanded T cells in peripheral blood (dated by TCRdb to about 2019). In the study overall: Separate aliquots of the same genomic DNA pool were sequenced to produce technical replicates, and four replicates were compared in pairs.

The immunoSEQ Assay, which relies on bias-controlled multiplex PCR amplification of genomic DNA, was used to profile TCRbeta CDR3 regions. Turning to the authors' computational methods: To quantify the absolute abundance of each unique TCRbeta CDR3 region, the sequences were collapsed and filtered. Two models were used to test differential abundance: a binomial model (Fisher-equivalent) and a beta-binomial model that adds time-dependent variance fitted from healthy donors. Clones with fewer than 5 combined templates were removed, and differential abundance was called for clones with a Benjamini-Hochberg FDR below 0.01. The form v = (b*log(k)+a)^2 was used to model beta-binomial variance as a function of total template count across the two samples. What TCRdb holds here is the immuneACCESS table cut down to in-frame rearrangements. Part of the clones is not present; checked against another copy, under half of the missing clones reflect an unresolved V gene, and the others are unexplained. Clone size and the V and J calls come from that table; the DNA yielded D and trimming. This sample gives over 75,000 clones in total; around 88% of them show up just once. Around 3.6% of the sample rests with the top ten.

General conclusions and limits of the study: Both the number of clones called differentially abundant and the false-positive rate were significantly reduced by the beta-binomial model across all healthy-donor time intervals. The authors expected that biological variance in healthy repertoires might rise further over much longer intervals, such as months to years. Between technical replicates the binomial model flagged roughly 1.2 differentially abundant clones, whereas over around 2 weeks the binomial model flagged about 15 and over about four weeks approximately 20. Variance in clone template counts between approximately two-week samples significantly increased with total template count across all healthy donors.

During the collection period, no immune events, such as infections, were documented for the healthy donors. Time-dependent variance in a beta-binomial model of T-cell clone differential abundance was calibrated using healthy-donor blood repertoires as a training cohort. The training cohort was composed of 10 or so healthy donors, 3 female and 7 male. On average the donors were 43 years old, and their ages spanned about 29 to 65 years. Obtained from a commercial supplier, whole blood was collected from each healthy donor at three time points set two weeks apart. Genomic DNA was extracted from unsorted whole blood for immunosequencing. This clone has just one count. It has no known antigen specificity. The input lacks base qualities; no much larger clone sits a single base away. The receptor comes from a person aged 18 to 69 in good health. The specimen sequenced was blood.

The DNA sequence is TGTGCCAGTACCCTCACAGCGGGACTGAACACCGGGGAGCTGTTTTTT. Protein translation: CASTLTAGLNTGELFF. The V and J segments used are TRBV19 and TRBJ2-2; 7 central nucleotides agree with TRBD2. Per the germline V gene (reference sequence), LNHDA is the CDR1 and SQIVND is the CDR2. The CDR3 measures 16 amino acids from cysteine to phenylalanine. The kept DNA is CDR3 alone, 48 bases in frame from the first base. V is cut back by 7 bases and J by 1 base, with 9 bases in the junction unmatched.